This T cell receptor (beta chain) comes out of a study of graft-versus-host responses after intestinal transplantation. Study summary: Uniformly, recipients were administered anti-thymocyte globulin induction with subsequent tacrolimus and steroids for approximately three years.

About this clone: Its antigen remains unknown.

Some clones are missing from TCRdb's copy, which holds only in-frame ones; the method was immunoSEQ multiplex PCR. The table shows roughly 92,000 clones, with approximately 90% occurring only once. Sequencing was performed on unstimulated CD4+ T cells sorted from spleen or lymph node cells, taken before transplant. The origin of this receptor is a human donor who was the organ donor for an intestinal transplant.

CDR3 sequence reads: CASSSYGGAGTDTQYF. The CDR3, as DNA: TGCGCCAGCAGCTCGTACGGGGGGGCTGGCACAGATACGCAGTATTTT. This sequence joins TRBV5-1 and TRBJ2-3; TRBD2 agrees at 8 bases. J gave up 1 base and V 3 bases, and 7 bases lay outside the gene matches. CDR3 size: 16 residues. Germline loops: CDR1 SGHRS, CDR2 YFSETQ. The full variable domain, in which reference TRBV5-1 and TRBJ2-3 provide the parts outside the CDR3, is KAGVTQTPRYLIKTRGQQVTLSCSPISGHRSVSWYQQTPGQGLQFLFEYFSETQRNKGNFPGRFSGRQFSNSRSEMNVSTLELGDSALYLCASSSYGGAGTDTQYFGPGTRLTVL.